What follows describes a single T cell receptor beta chain. J was trimmed by 4 bases and V by 2 bases; bases with no gene match: 8. The CDR3 spans 16 residues. Germline CDR1 and CDR2: SGHRS and YFSETQ. Repertoires were generated with immunoSEQ multiplex PCR, while TCRdb's copy carries only in-frame clones and drops some. This sample has over 150,000 clones; over 70% occur once, and the top ten carry 2.5% to 3%. The sample originates from a study of blood T cell repertoires in COVID-19. The receptor was isolated from an older man with acute or convalescent COVID-19. J is TRBJ1-4 and V is TRBV5-1; 7 nucleotides agree with TRBD1. The sample taken for sequencing was peripheral blood. CDR3 loop: CASSFDGQAVNEKLFF. As DNA, the CDR3 is TGCGCCAGCAGCTTCGACGGACAGGCCGTTAATGAAAAACTGTTTTTT.